This T cell receptor (beta chain) stems from a study of T-cell reconstitution after alpha-beta-depleted transplantation in children. Unique molecular identifiers were used in preparing the TCRbeta library. TCRdb passed the PCR reads through MiXCR, listing each CDR3 protein once. Of about 350,000 distinct CDR3 sequences listed, about 14% are singletons. Germline CDR1 MGHDK, CDR2 SYGVNS. The V and J ends lost 3 bases and 1 base respectively, with 12 bases between them. The CDR3 runs 15 residues. Here the sequenced sample was PBMCs, taken from the stem cell graft. The rearrangement links TRBV25-1 to TRBJ2-5; D is possibly TRBD2 (6 bases). This clonotype was sampled from a human donor who donated a stem cell graft to a child with Fanconi anemia. This chain's CDR3 is CASSERGGIQETQYF. The CDR3 DNA reads as TGTGCCAGCAGTGAGCGAGGCGGGATCCAAGAGACCCAGTACTTC.